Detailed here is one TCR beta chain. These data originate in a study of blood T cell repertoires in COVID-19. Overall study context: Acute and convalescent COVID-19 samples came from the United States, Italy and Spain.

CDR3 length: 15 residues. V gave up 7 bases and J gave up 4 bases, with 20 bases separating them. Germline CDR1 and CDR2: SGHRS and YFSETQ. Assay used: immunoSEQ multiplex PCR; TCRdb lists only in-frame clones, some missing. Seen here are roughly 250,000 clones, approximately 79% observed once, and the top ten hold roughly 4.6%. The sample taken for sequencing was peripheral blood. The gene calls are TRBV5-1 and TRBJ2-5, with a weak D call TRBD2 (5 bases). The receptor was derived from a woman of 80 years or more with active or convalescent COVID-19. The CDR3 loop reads CASSVGVGEGETQYF. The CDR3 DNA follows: TGCGCCAGCTCGGTGGGAGTTGGTGAGGGAGAGACCCAGTACTTC.